This T cell receptor beta chain was recorded in a study of blood T cells in healthy people across ages (dated by TCRdb to between 2014 and 2017). Concerning the study at large: Template switching captured roughly one uniquely barcoded TCR beta cDNA molecule per two T cells in model experiments. To track age-related changes in TCR beta repertoire diversity, the study relied on deep sequencing normalized with unique cDNA molecular identifiers. The donors were divided into four age groups: young (average roughly 15 years), middle-aged (about 39), aged (approximately 59) and long-lived (about 90). To avoid experimental bias, donors of different ages were distributed randomly across sequencing lanes. For two donors (one aged 18 to 30 and one aged 80 or older), the study analyzed two additional independent replicas of 1 million unique cDNA reads from the same blood draw. Findings and caveats that apply to the study as a whole: Since profiling was done on bulk unsorted PBMCs, naive and antigen-experienced compartments could not be conclusively compared. Observed TCR beta diversity correlated strongly with the percentage of naive T cells measured by flow cytometry. Donor CMV infection status was unknown, potentially confounding age-related changes in expanded clonotypes. The long-lived group showed more naive CD4+ T cells, fewer expanded clones and increased TCR diversity than the aged group, suggesting age selection. Estimates of total diversity from one million sequenced T cells were regarded as lower bounds and underestimates. Observed TCR beta diversity per million T cells fell roughly linearly with age, and a significant reduction was already apparent by age about 38.

Libraries were prepared through 5' RACE. The data were produced on an Illumina HiSeq 2500. A second roughly 7 to 12 cycle PCR used a sample-barcoded 5' primer and a J-beta primer mix. A unique molecular identifier was introduced onto each TCR beta cDNA molecule by a template-switch 5' adaptor carrying 12 random nucleotides. Each sample yielded at least 2.5 million CDR3-containing paired-end reads. The Mint cDNA synthesis kit, primed by a TRBC-specific oligonucleotide, was used to synthesize first-strand cDNA from all RNA. After uracil-DNA glycosylase treatment, a first 18-cycle PCR used universal primers M1SS and BC2_uni_R on all cDNA. The study's own analysis went as follows. For normalization, 1 million high-quality reads, each with a distinct molecular identifier, were randomly selected from each sample. Reads with shared molecular identifiers were discarded instead of being binned into consensus sequences. MiTCR, run with a Q25 quality threshold and the strictest error-elimination algorithm, handled CDR3 identification, clonotype clustering and error correction. A nonparametric unseen species model with Euler transformation was used to estimate a lower bound on total TCR beta diversity. The public reads were reanalyzed by TCRdb: fastp trimming at Q25, MiXCR alignment, in-frame beta chains only. Each record represents a unique CDR3 protein, reported with the most common genes and DNA among its rows. The V and J calls reflect TCRdb's pipeline rather than the authors' work. Here the sample has approximately 800,000 distinct CDR3 sequences; 58% occur a single time. About 20% of the sample comes from the top ten.

The donors were roughly 39 Caucasian individuals from Russia, aged roughly 6 to 100 years, who were systemically healthy. Roughly 10 milliliters of peripheral blood were drawn from each donor into EDTA-treated Vacutainer tubes. Ficoll-Paque density-gradient centrifugation was used to isolate PBMCs, with at least 7 million per sample. Total RNA, at least 5.5 micrograms per sample, was extracted from PBMCs with Trizol reagent. For every donor, an aliquot of PBMCs went through flow cytometry to measure the percentages of naive CD45RAhigh/CD27high T cells. The CDR3 spans 15 residues, from the cysteine through the phenylalanine. The CDR3 DNA has 45 bases and is translated from base 1. CDR1 and CDR2 are drawn from the germline V gene: SNHLY, FYNNEI. Remarks on this clonotype: No cognate antigen has been identified for it. Within one base of it there is no much larger clone, and no base qualities were kept.

This chain is built from TRBV2 and TRBJ2-4; TRBD2 aligns with 10 central bases. The J call is uncertain, as TRBJ2-7 better fits the DNA end. Sequencing used blood. This clonotype was obtained from a man in his thirties or forties in good health. The CDR3 is CASSPPLAGPYEQYF. The DNA sequence reads TGTGCCAGCAGCCCCCCACTAGCGGGACCCTACGAGCAGTACTTC.